This T cell receptor beta chain was documented in a study of T cell repertoires in cytomegalovirus infection. Study-wide background: Well-studied HLA-B-restricted CMV epitopes were used in the study alongside recently identified HLA-C-restricted ones. Indications of both CMV infection and matching HLA type were provided by public TCR beta signatures.

This clonotype was found many times. The target antigen is unknown. TCRdb fed the reads into MiXCR, producing one record per CDR3 protein. The sample consists of over 100,000 distinct CDR3 sequences, around 30% of them appearing once. Points from the study as a whole: Across the ex vivo response, the dominant clonotypes were HLA-C-restricted CMV-specific TCR beta clonotypes. Cumulative frequency (of public TCR beta family members) identified carriers of CMV plus the relevant HLA.

Germline CDR1 is SGHTA and CDR2 is FQGNSA. The V gene lost 6 bases and the J gene lost 0 bases, with 12 bases spanning the gap. The CDR3 length is 15 residues. This material consisted of CD8+ T cells from cultured PBMCs, taken from culture after CMV antigen stimulation. The chain has TRBV7-2 and TRBJ1-3; unclear D gene. This clonotype was sampled from a human donor in good health (CMV status not recorded). Some clones in this sample may be carry-over from other donors' samples. CDR3 in DNA: TGTGCCAGCAGTCGAGGACTCCTCTCTGGAAACACCATATATTTT. This encodes CASSRGLLSGNTIYF.